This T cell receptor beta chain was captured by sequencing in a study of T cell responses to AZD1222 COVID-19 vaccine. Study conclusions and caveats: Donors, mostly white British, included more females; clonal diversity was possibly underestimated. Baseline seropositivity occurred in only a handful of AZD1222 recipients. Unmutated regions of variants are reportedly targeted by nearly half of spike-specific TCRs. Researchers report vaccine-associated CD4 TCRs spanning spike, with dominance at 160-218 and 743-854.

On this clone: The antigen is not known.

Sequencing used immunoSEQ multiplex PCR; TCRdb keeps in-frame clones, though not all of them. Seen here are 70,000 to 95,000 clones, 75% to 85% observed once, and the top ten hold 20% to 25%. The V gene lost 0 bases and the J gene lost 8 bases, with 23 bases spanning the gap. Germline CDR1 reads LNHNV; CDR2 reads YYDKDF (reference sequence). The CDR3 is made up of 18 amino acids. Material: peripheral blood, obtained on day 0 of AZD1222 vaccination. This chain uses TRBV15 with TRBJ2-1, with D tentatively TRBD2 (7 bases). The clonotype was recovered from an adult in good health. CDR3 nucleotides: TGTGCCACCAGCAGAGATCAACTTAGGGGGGAGGGCCGGGATGAGCAGTTCTTC. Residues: CATSRDQLRGEGRDEQFF. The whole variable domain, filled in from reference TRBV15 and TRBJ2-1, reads DAMVIQNPRYQVTQFGKPVTLSCSQTLNHNVMYWYQQKSSQAPKLLFHYYDKDFNNEADTPDNFQSRRPNTSFCFLDIRSPGLGDTAMYLCATSRDQLRGEGRDEQFFGPGTRLTVL.